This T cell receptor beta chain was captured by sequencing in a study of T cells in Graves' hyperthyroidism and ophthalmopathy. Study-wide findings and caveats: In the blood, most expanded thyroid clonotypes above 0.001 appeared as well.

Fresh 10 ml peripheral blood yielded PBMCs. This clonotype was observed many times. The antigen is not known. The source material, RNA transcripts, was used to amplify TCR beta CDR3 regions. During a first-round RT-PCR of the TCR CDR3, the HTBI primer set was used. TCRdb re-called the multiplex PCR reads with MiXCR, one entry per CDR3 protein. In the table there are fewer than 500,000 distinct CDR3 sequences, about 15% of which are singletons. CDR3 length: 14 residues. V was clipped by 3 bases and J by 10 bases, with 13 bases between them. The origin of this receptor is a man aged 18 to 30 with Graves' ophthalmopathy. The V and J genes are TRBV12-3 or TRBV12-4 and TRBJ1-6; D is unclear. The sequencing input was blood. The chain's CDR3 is CASSFLALGSPLHF. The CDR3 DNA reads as TGTGCCAGCAGTTTTCTGGCTCTGGGGTCACCCCTCCACTTT.